This T cell receptor beta chain was recovered during a study of control samples from healthy donors and cancer patients. CDR1 is SGHTA and CDR2 is FQGTGA in the germline V gene. J lost 4 bases, V lost 5 bases, and 7 bases had no gene match. The CDR3 contains 15 residues. The data were produced by immunoSEQ multiplex PCR, yet TCRdb's version contains in-frame clones alone and is incomplete. In the table there are 130,000 to 150,000 clones, over 85% of which are singletons. This chain links TRBV7-3 with TRBJ1-2, with 10 bases that match TRBD1. This sequence originates from a man under 40 in good health. The source material was blood. CDR3 loop: CASSLGQGVSYGYTF. CDR3 sequence (DNA): TGTGCCAGCAGCCTCGGACAGGGGGTATCCTATGGCTACACCTTC. The full variable domain, in which reference TRBV7-3 and TRBJ1-2 provide the parts outside the CDR3, is GAGVSQTPSNKVTEKGKYVELRCDPISGHTALYWYRQSLGQGPEFLIYFQGTGAADDSGLPNDRFFAVRPEGSVSTLKIQRTERGDSAVYLCASSLGQGVSYGYTFGSGTRLTVV.